The clone carrying this T cell receptor (beta chain) was detected only a few times. Its antigen is currently unknown. This sample was taken from a study of early T cells in non-severe SARS-CoV-2 infection. Across the study: Bulk RNA from unsorted whole blood was sequenced; chains were unpaired. Regarding the study as a whole: There was a bias toward anti-spike CD8 responses in VDJdb matching, which missed private and CD4 specificities.

In the library, individual cDNA molecules carried attached unique molecular identifiers. Using its own MiXCR run on the 5' RACE reads, TCRdb lists one record per CDR3 protein. Among under 90,000 distinct CDR3 sequences listed, less than 15% were seen once. This CDR3 contains 13 residues. Germline trimming cut 6 bases from V and 3 bases from J; bases unmatched to any gene: 3. Germline V gene data show CDR1 as MNHNS and CDR2 as SASEGT. Sequenced: whole blood. This chain joins TRBV6-1 and TRBJ1-2, with 8 bases aligning to TRBD1. The receptor was isolated from an adult who was a healthcare worker with PCR-confirmed SARS-CoV-2 infection or an uninfected control (not recorded which). The chain's CDR3 is CASSIQGDYGYTF. DNA for the CDR3: TGTGCCAGCAGCATACAGGGGGACTATGGCTACACCTTC.